This TCR beta chain was recovered during a study of shared clonotypes between healthy human individuals. CDR1 MGHDK and CDR2 SYGVNS come from the germline V gene. The CDR3 contains 17 residues. Trimming took 3 bases from V and 1 from J; bases not matched to a gene: 8. The assay was run at deep level. The authors ran unsorted PBMC replicate PCRs on about 310 ng DNA, tens of thousands of T cell genomes. The repertoire was sequenced with immunoSEQ multiplex PCR; TCRdb's copy has only in-frame clones and lacks some. The sample shows some 500,000 clones, roughly 85% of them seen only once. The clonotype comes from a middle-aged woman in good health. Some clones in this sample may be carry-over from other donors' samples. Input material: PBMCs. The chain combines TRBV25-1 with TRBJ2-2; 7 bases match TRBD1. The CDR3 DNA reads TGTGCCAGCAGTGACAGCCTACAGGGGCTGAACACCGGGGAGCTGTTTTTT. This sequence encodes CASSDSLQGLNTGELFF.